The present TCR beta chain was sequenced within a study of blood T cell repertoires in COVID-19. Germline V gene data show CDR1 as SGHRS and CDR2 as YFSETQ. CDR3 length: 14 residues. The V end was cut by 7 bases, the J end by 7 bases, with 20 bases between. Authors' analysis steps: Counts of nucleated cells, estimated from reference gene primer amplification, were obtained. Measured with immunoSEQ multiplex PCR; TCRdb has only the in-frame clones, and not every one. D and trimming were read from the DNA, whereas the V and J calls and clone size are those reported in that table. Of around 160,000 clones listed, roughly four fifths are singletons.

This receptor was taken from a woman older than 75 with acute or convalescent COVID-19. The chain couples TRBV5-1 to TRBJ2-5, with a weak D call TRBD1 (5 bases). The source material was peripheral blood. The CDR3 DNA reads as TGCGCCAGCCTTTTGCAGGGCGGTGGTGGGACCCAGTACTTC. The encoded protein is CASLLQGGGGTQYF.